This T cell receptor (beta chain) originates from a study of blood T cells in healthy people across ages. A J-beta primer mix and a sample-barcoded 5' primer were used in a second PCR of roughly 6 to 12 cycles. Each sample yielded at least 2.5 million CDR3-containing paired-end reads. One entry per CDR3 protein results from TCRdb running MiXCR on the 5' RACE reads. The sample gives around 1.5 million distinct CDR3 sequences, roughly 40% of which show up once; approximately 7.9% is in the top ten. Every sample had a minimum of 6 million PBMCs isolated. This clonotype was seen a few times. The sequenced sample was blood. This clonotype was sampled from a woman between 18 and 29 years old in good health.

The CDR3: CSAIAGSGGDTQYF. CDR3 nucleotides: TGCAGTGCTATAGCGGGGTCCGGAGGAGATACGCAGTATTTT. V is TRBV20-1 and J is TRBJ2-3, with 8 bases fitting TRBD2. Germline V gene lookup returns CDR1 DFQATT and CDR2 SNEGSKA (reference sequence). V lost 4 bases and J lost 5; bases outside the gene matches: 8. The CDR3 covers 14 residues.